The rows below give T cell receptor beta chains drawn from one sample of a study of OX40 agonist ivuxolimab in advanced cancers. The data were produced by immunoSEQ multiplex PCR, yet TCRdb's version contains in-frame clones alone and is incomplete. Of about 67,000 clones listed, around 87% were seen once; the top ten hold 3.5% to 5%. The sample consisted of CD4+ or CD8+ T cells sorted from blood, taken in a trial of the OX40 agonist ivuxolimab. The receptors stem from an adult with an advanced solid tumor such as melanoma, head and neck, liver or kidney cancer. Each CDR3 is given with its conserved first and last residue. A D gene is named only where the DNA matches it firmly. Only some rows state a clone size, as once, few, many or a class for expanded clones.

abundance	v_gene	d_gene	j_gene	CDR3nt	CDR3aa
.	TRBV5-1	.	TRBJ2-5	TGCGCCAGCAGCTTTGGCAGGGGCCAAGAGACCCAGTACTTC	CASSFGRGQETQYF
.	TRBV18	.	TRBJ2-1	TGTGCCAGCTCAATGGCAGGATACAATGAGCAGTTCTTC	CASSMAGYNEQFF
.	TRBV28	TRBD1	TRBJ1-4	TGTGCCAGCAGTCTCGCCGGTGTTTCAGGGGGGTTCTCTCAACTGTTTTTT	CASSLAGVSGGFSQLFF
.	TRBV7-9	.	TRBJ1-3	TGTGCCAGCAGCTTAGGATTCGGGAGCGGTGCGAGGGGAAACACCATATATTTT	CASSLGFGSGARGNTIYF
.	TRBV5-1	.	TRBJ1-1	TGCGCCAGCAGTTTAACGGACAAGGGAACGAACACTGAAGCTTTCTTT	CASSLTDKGTNTEAFF
few	TRBV19	TRBD1	TRBJ1-1	TGTGCCAGTAGTCCGAGGGGACAGTACACTGAAGCTTTCTTT	CASSPRGQYTEAFF
.	TRBV29-1	.	TRBJ1-2	TGCAGCGTAGCAGGGGTATTAAACTATGGCTACACCTTC	CSVAGVLNYGYTF
.	TRBV5-5	.	TRBJ1-1	TGTGCCAGCAGCGCCTGGTTGAACACTGAAGCTTTCTTT	CASSAWLNTEAFF
.	TRBV6-5	.	TRBJ2-7	TGTGCCAGCAGCCCATCCGACGGTTACGAGCAGTACTTC	CASSPSDGYEQYF
once	TRBV28	.	TRBJ1-1	TGTGCCAGCAGTACACAAGATGGGAACACTGAAGCTTTCTTT	CASSTQDGNTEAFF
.	TRBV19	TRBD1	TRBJ1-5	TGTGCCAGTAGTATAAAAGGACAGGGGGGCAATCAGCCCCAGCATTTT	CASSIKGQGGNQPQHF
.	TRBV5-1	.	TRBJ2-7	TGCGCCAGCAGCTTGGAGCGCATGTCGTCCTACGAGCAGTACTTC	CASSLERMSSYEQYF
.	TRBV10-3	.	TRBJ1-1	TGTGCCGCAAGCCCAGGGGCCTGGAGTATGAACACTGAAGCTTTCTTT	CAASPGAWSMNTEAFF
.	TRBV5-1	TRBD2	TRBJ2-1	TGCGCCAGCAGCTTGGCCCCTAGCGGGAGGCCCCGCTCCTACAATGAGCAGTTCTTC	CASSLAPSGRPRSYNEQFF
.	TRBV6-5	.	TRBJ2-1	TGTGCCAGCGGGTATGGGGGAGGTGAGCAGTTCTTC	CASGYGGGEQFF
.	TRBV27	.	TRBJ2-6	TGTGCCAGCAGTTTATGGGGGGTGTCTGGGGCCAACGTCCTGACTTTC	CASSLWGVSGANVLTF
.	TRBV18	.	TRBJ1-5	TGTGCCAGCTCACCCCGACAGGATTGGAATCAGCCCCAGCATTTT	CASSPRQDWNQPQHF
few	TRBV7-2	.	TRBJ2-3	TGTGCCAGCAGTAACACCGGACGGCGACCTTCCACAGATACGCAGTATTTT	CASSNTGRRPSTDTQYF
.	TRBV30	.	TRBJ1-5	TGTGCCTGGAGTGTACAAGGGCTAAATCAGCCCCAGCATTTT	CAWSVQGLNQPQHF
.	TRBV21-1	.	TRBJ2-2	TGTGCCAGCAGGACTGGCCTAGGGACCGGGGAGCTGTTTTTT	CASRTGLGTGELFF
.	TRBV19	TRBD1	TRBJ2-7	TGTGCCAGTAGTAAATTGGGACAGGGACCCTACGAGCAGTACTTC	CASSKLGQGPYEQYF
.	TRBV6-1	.	TRBJ1-5	TGTGCCAGCAGGATATTCCAGGGTCAGCCCCAGCATTTT	CASRIFQGQPQHF
.	TRBV7-2	.	TRBJ1-1	TGTGCCAGCAGAGATACAGGGAACACTGAAGCTTTCTTT	CASRDTGNTEAFF
.	TRBV30	TRBD1	TRBJ1-1	TGTGCCTGGAGTACAGGGGAACGAGCTTTCTTT	CAWSTGERAFF
.	TRBV6-5	.	TRBJ1-5	TGTGCCAGCAGCCGACGGGCTGATTTGGGGCCCCAGCATTTT	CASSRRADLGPQHF
once	TRBV18	.	TRBJ2-2	TGTGCCAGCTCAGTATGGTCAGATAACACCGGGGAGCTGTTTTTT	CASSVWSDNTGELFF